This is a list of T cell receptor beta chains from one sample in a study of OX40 agonist ivuxolimab in advanced cancers. Profiling relied on immunoSEQ multiplex PCR, and the TCRdb table lists in-frame clones only, not all of them. The table has tens of thousands of clones, roughly 87% seen once. Material: CD4+ or CD8+ T cells sorted from blood, obtained in a trial of the OX40 agonist ivuxolimab. The receptors were sampled from an adult with an advanced solid tumor such as melanoma, head and neck, liver or kidney cancer. The CDR3 runs from the conserved cysteine through the conserved F or W. A D gene is named only where the DNA matches it firmly. Only some rows state a clone size, as once, few, many or a class for expanded clones.

v_gene	j_gene	abundance	d_gene	CDR3aa	CDR3nt
TRBV27	TRBJ1-2	NA	TRBD1	CASSSGQGDGYTF	TGTGCCAGCAGCAGTGGACAGGGAGACGGCTACACCTTC
TRBV5-1	TRBJ2-1	NA	TRBD2	CASSPTSGRERNEQFF	TGCGCCAGCAGCCCGACTAGCGGGAGGGAGAGAAATGAGCAGTTCTTC
TRBV4-1	TRBJ1-1	NA	NA	CASSHKGLMNTEAFF	TGCGCCAGCAGCCACAAGGGGCTTATGAACACTGAAGCTTTCTTT
TRBV29-1	TRBJ2-3	NA	TRBD2	CSVVPGLAGVGDTQYF	TGCAGCGTTGTACCGGGACTAGCGGGAGTAGGAGATACGCAGTATTTT
TRBV5-1	TRBJ2-2	NA	TRBD2	CASSFGLAGGPNTGELFF	TGCGCCAGCAGCTTTGGACTAGCGGGAGGGCCGAACACCGGGGAGCTGTTTTTT
TRBV10-3	TRBJ2-1	NA	NA	CAISETPSGHEQFF	TGTGCCATCAGTGAAACCCCCTCGGGGCATGAGCAGTTCTTC
TRBV19	TRBJ1-2	NA	TRBD1	CASSAADRTYGYTF	TGTGCCAGTAGTGCCGCGGACAGGACCTATGGCTACACCTTC
TRBV19	TRBJ1-2	NA	NA	CASSINRNSYGYTF	TGTGCCAGTAGTATAAACAGGAACTCTTATGGCTACACCTTC
TRBV7-3	TRBJ2-1	NA	NA	CASSLGDEQFF	TGTGCCAGCAGCTTAGGCGATGAGCAGTTCTTC
TRBV6-8	TRBJ1-5	NA	NA	CASSYRQAGGKRPKDQPQHF	TGTGCCAGCAGTTACCGGCAGGCGGGGGGGAAAAGGCCCAAGGATCAGCCCCAGCATTTT
TRBV6-1	TRBJ1-6	NA	TRBD1	CASSKGTVSSYNSPLHF	TGTGCCAGCAGTAAAGGGACAGTAAGCTCCTATAATTCACCCCTCCACTTT
TRBV19	TRBJ2-2	once	NA	CASSMAGYLGELFF	TGTGCCAGTAGTATGGCAGGGTATTTAGGGGAGCTGTTTTTT
TRBV9	TRBJ1-2	NA	NA	CASSVGIGQGYTF	TGTGCCAGCAGCGTAGGAATCGGTCAGGGCTACACCTTC